One TCR beta chain is described in this entry. Its antigen is still unknown. This clone may be a read error of a much larger clone one base away. Because the CDR3 is missing its conserved closing phenylalanine or tryptophan, this is likely a read error. This specimen comes from a study of esophageal squamous cell carcinoma under preoperative chemotherapy (dated by TCRdb to 2017 to 2018). Context from the whole study: Both tumor-infiltrating lymphocytes and peripheral blood T cells had their TCR repertoires profiled in the study. In patients with esophageal squamous cell carcinoma, the study looked at what paclitaxel-nedaplatin chemotherapy did to T-cell receptor repertoires. A handful of patients with primary esophageal squamous cell carcinoma made up the cohort. Repertoires from samples taken before paclitaxel-nedaplatin therapy were compared with repertoires from samples taken after paclitaxel-nedaplatin therapy.

Including both end residues, the CDR3 is 13 amino acids long. Only CDR3 DNA is held: 39 bases, read in frame from base 1. Based on the germline V gene, the CDR1 and CDR2 sequences are MNHNS and SASEGT. In light of the paper, this sample's time point label describes: after preoperative PTX-NDP chemotherapy. Paclitaxel-nedaplatin was administered to patients as preoperative chemotherapy before surgery. The library was obtained by PCR. Sequencing used a HiSeq X Ten. High-throughput sequencing was used to characterize TCR repertoires. TCRdb reanalyzed the raw reads on its own, using fastp at Q25 for trimming and MiXCR for clone calling, and kept in-frame beta chains. Entries are consolidated by CDR3 protein sequence, retaining the most common genes and DNA. Counted in this sample were about 11,000 distinct CDR3 sequences; roughly 59% of them appeared once. The ten largest clones capture less than 35% of the sample.

What the research found in general, with its limitations: Only a handful of patients with esophageal squamous cell carcinoma were analyzed, making for a small cohort. A significant increase in TCR diversity was observed in peripheral T cells after chemotherapy, whereas no such increase was observed in tumor-infiltrating lymphocytes. Immediate and substantial changes in clonotype frequency were induced by paclitaxel-nedaplatin therapy, and contraction rather than amplification was more likely to be observed among abundant clones. Rather than arising solely from local clonal changes, post-treatment tumor-infiltrating lymphocytes appeared to come partly from peripheral T cells that migrated into the tumor.

This TCR was sampled from a human donor with esophageal squamous cell carcinoma. The donor label of this sample is uncertain. The rearrangement joined TRBV6-1 to TRBJ2-1; TRBD2 is perhaps the D gene, given 5 matching bases. The J call may be faulty, since TRBJ2-5 better matches the DNA end. This sample was taken from a patient given preoperative chemotherapy. The CDR3: CASRRVGQETQYL. The nucleotide sequence is TGTGCCAGCAGGAGGGTGGGCCAAGAGACCCAGTACTTA.